The clone carrying this T cell receptor (beta chain) came up many times. The antigen is undetermined. TCRbeta library construction was performed incorporating unique molecular identifiers. From the PCR reads, TCRdb called clonotypes with MiXCR, one entry per CDR3 protein. The repertoire holds approximately 500,000 distinct CDR3 sequences, with 10% to 13% as singletons. The source of the sample is a study of T-cell reconstitution after alpha-beta-depleted transplantation in children. Broader study findings: Several hundred graft clones that had expanded were reportedly the source of alpha-beta T cells about two months after transplant.

The CDR3 has 14 residues. Trimming pared 5 bases from V and 7 bases from J, leaving 12 bases between. This sequence joins TRBV12-3 or TRBV12-4 and TRBJ1-6; D uncertain. This specimen consisted of PBMCs, obtained before TCRalphabeta/CD19-depleted stem cell transplant. The source of this sequence is a child aged 2 to 9 with inherited bone marrow failure, due to receive a stem cell transplant. CDR3: CASSVGHGNSPLHF. In nucleotides, the CDR3 is TGTGCCAGCAGTGTCGGGCATGGGAATTCACCCCTCCACTTT.